Detailed here is one T cell receptor (beta chain). This clone's antigen is unknown. Base qualities are not at hand, and no much larger clone is one base apart. These data are taken from a study of blood T cell repertoires in COVID-19 (dated by TCRdb to about 2020). Concerning the study at large: The collaborator samples originated in the United States, Italy and Spain and spanned the acute and convalescent phases of COVID-19. The prospective study material was composed of cDNA or gDNA derived from T cells, B-cell-depleted T cells, or PBMCs. The dataset comprised deeply sampled blood TCRbeta repertoires from subjects exposed to, actively infected with, or recovered from COVID-19. A freely available public database, intended as a resource for researchers studying the immune response to SARS-CoV-2, is where the repertoires were released. The samples were drawn from two sources: the first 160 participants of the ongoing ImmuneRACE study, and about 1,300 subjects contributed by 6 global collaborators. The sample metadata nearly always contained a de-identified subject ID, COVID-19 status, age in years and sex. HLA class I and class II types, where available, came from metadata supplied by the sample provider rather than from assay-based typing. Overall study outcomes, separate from this receptor: Clinical and demographic metadata were provided uncurated, with the amount varying by source and participant.

One collaborating source in Seattle enrolled patients during active infection and followed them longitudinally through the course of disease. Collaborating institutions collected whole blood in K2EDTA tubes following their own protocols. For TCRbeta analysis, collaborators shipped samples in one of three forms: frozen whole blood, isolated PBMCs, or DNA extracted from either of those sample types. TCRbeta CDR3 regions were amplified from genomic DNA by means of the immunoSEQ Assay, a bias-controlled multiplex PCR. For the original study's pipeline: Nucleated cell counts per sample were estimated from amplification of reference gene primers within the assay. Sequence reads were collapsed and filtered to measure the absolute abundance of every unique TCRbeta CDR3 rearrangement. For each sample, productive Simpson clonality was calculated by taking the square root of Simpson's diversity index across productive rearrangements. This is the immuneACCESS table as TCRdb keeps it, with only in-frame sequences that have V and J called. A part of the clones is gone; compared with another copy, unresolved V genes explain less than half, and the rest is unexplained. The V and J calls and clone size come from that table; D and trimming were worked out from the DNA. The sample data list about 200,000 clones, and roughly 84% of these were observed just once. The ten largest make up about a sixth of the sample.

Here V drops 7 bases and J drops 5 bases, and the junction holds 19 bases not matched to any gene. The CDR3 covers 17 residues, taking in both the cysteine and the phenylalanine. Only CDR3 DNA is held: 51 bases, read in frame from base 1. The source of this sequence is a man aged 50 to 59 with COVID-19, enrolled during active disease. Here the chain combines TRBV23-1 and TRBJ2-7, with TRBD1 matching 8 junction bases. TRBV23-1 is an ORF, with its function uncertain. Material: peripheral blood. The nucleotide sequence reads as follows: TGCGCCAGCATACCCACACCCACTCCGGGACAGGACCACGAGCAGTACTTC. Translation gives CASIPTPTPGQDHEQYF.